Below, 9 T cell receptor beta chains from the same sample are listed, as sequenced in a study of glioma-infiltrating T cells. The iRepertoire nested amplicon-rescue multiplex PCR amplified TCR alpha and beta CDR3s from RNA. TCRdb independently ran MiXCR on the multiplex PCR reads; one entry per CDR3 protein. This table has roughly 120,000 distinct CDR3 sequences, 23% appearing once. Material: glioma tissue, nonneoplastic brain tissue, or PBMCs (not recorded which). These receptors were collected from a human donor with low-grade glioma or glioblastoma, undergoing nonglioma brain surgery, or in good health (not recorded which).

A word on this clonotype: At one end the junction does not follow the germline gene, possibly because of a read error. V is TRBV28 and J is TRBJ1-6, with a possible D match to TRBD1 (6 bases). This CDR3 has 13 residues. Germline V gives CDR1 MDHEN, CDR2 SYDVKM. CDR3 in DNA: TGTGCCAGCGGGACAACACAGGAATCACACCTCCAATTT. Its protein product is CASGTTQESHLQF. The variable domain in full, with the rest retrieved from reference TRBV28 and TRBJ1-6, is DVKVTQSSRYLVKRTGEKVFLECVQDMDHENMFWYRQDPGLGLRLIYFSYDVKMKEKGDIPEGYSVSREKKERFSLILESASTNQTSMYLCASGTTQESHLQFGNGTRLTVT.

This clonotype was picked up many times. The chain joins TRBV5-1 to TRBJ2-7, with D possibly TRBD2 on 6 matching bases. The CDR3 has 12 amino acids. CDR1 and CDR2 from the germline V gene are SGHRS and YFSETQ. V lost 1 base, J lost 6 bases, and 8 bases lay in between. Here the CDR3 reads CASSLPGSEQYF. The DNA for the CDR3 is TGCGCCAGCAGCTTGCCCGGGAGCGAGCAGTACTTC. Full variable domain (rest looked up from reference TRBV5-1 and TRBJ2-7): KAGVTQTPRYLIKTRGQQVTLSCSPISGHRSVSWYQQTPGQGLQFLFEYFSETQRNKGNFPGRFSGRQFSNSRSEMNVSTLELGDSALYLCASSLPGSEQYFGPGTRLTVT.

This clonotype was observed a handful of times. As DNA, the CDR3 is TGTGCCAGTAGTACAGACAGATCATCACCCCTCCACTTT. Translation gives CASSTDRSSPLHF. The genes are TRBV19 and TRBJ1-6, with D tentatively TRBD1 (5 bases). V dropped 4 bases and J dropped 10 bases, with 11 bases sitting between them. The CDR3 is made up of 13 amino acids. Germline-derived CDR1 and CDR2 are LNHDA and SQIVND (reference sequence).

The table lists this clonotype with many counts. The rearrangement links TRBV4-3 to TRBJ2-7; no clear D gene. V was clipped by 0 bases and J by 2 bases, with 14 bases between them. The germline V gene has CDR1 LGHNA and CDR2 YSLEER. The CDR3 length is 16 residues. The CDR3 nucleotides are TGCGCCAGCAGCCAAGATAGAACAGTTAAGACCTACGAGCAGTACTTC. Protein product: CASSQDRTVKTYEQYF.

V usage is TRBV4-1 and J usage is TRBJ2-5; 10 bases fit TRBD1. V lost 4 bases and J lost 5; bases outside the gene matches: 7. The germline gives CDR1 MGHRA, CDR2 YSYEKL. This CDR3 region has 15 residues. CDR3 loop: CASSLGQGVFETQYF. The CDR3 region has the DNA TGCGCCAGCAGCCTCGGACAGGGGGTATTTGAGACCCAGTACTTC.

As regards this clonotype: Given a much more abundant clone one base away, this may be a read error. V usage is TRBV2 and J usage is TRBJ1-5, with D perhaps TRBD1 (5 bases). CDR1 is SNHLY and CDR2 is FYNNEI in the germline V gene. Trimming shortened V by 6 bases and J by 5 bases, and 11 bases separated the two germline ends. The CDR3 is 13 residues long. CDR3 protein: CASSAQGDQPQHF. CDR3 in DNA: TGTGCCAGCAGCGCGCAGGGAGATCAGCCCCAGCATTTT.

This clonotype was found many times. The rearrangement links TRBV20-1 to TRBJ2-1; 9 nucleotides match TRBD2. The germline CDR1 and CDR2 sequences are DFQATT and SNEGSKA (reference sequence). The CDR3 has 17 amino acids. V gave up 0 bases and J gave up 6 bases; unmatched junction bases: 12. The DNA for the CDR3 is TGCAGTGCTAGAGACGTGGCGGCTAGCGGGACTCTCAATGAGCAGTTCTTC. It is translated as CSARDVAASGTLNEQFF.

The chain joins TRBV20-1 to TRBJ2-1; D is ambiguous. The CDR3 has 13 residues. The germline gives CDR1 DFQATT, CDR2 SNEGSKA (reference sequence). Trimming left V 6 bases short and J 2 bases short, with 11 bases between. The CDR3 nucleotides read TGCAGTGCATTGGGGAACGCCTACAATGAGCAGTTCTTC. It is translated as CSALGNAYNEQFF.

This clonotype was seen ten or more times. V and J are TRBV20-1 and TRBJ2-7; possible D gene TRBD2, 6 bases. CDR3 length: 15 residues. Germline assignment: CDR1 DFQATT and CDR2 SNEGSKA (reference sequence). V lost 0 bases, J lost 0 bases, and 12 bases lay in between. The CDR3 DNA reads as TGCAGTGCTAGAGATCTTGGGGAGGTCTCCTACGAGCAGTACTTC. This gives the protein CSARDLGEVSYEQYF.